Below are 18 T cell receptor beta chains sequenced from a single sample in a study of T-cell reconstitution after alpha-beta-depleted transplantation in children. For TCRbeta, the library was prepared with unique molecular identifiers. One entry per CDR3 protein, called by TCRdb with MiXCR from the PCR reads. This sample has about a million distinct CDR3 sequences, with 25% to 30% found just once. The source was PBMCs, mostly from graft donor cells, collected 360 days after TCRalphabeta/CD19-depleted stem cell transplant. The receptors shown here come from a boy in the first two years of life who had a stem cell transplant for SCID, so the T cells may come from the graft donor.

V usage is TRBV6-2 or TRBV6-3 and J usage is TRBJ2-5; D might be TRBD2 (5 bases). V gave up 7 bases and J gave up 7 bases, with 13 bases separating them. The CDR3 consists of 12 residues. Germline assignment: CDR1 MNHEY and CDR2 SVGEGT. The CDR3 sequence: CASTTKRGTQYF. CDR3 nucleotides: TGTGCCAGCACGACCAAACGGGGGACCCAGTACTTC.

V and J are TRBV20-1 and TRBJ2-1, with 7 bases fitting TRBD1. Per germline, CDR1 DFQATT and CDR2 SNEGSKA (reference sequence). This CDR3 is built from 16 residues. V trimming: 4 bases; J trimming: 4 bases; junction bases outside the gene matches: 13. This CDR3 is CSATPLTGAGYNEQFF. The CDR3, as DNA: TGCAGTGCTACCCCCCTTACAGGGGCCGGGTACAATGAGCAGTTCTTC.

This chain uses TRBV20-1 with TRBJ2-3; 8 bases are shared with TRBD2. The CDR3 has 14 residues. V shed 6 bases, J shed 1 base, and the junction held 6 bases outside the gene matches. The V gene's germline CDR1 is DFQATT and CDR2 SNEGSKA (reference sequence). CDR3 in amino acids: CSALSTSGTDTQYF. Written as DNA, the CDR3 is TGCAGTGCCCTTTCGACTAGCGGCACAGATACGCAGTATTTT.

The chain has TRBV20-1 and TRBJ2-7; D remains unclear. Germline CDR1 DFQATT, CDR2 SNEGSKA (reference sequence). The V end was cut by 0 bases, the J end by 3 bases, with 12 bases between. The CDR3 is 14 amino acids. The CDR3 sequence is CSARDQGSLYEQYF. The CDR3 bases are TGCAGTGCTAGAGATCAAGGCAGCCTCTACGAGCAGTACTTC.

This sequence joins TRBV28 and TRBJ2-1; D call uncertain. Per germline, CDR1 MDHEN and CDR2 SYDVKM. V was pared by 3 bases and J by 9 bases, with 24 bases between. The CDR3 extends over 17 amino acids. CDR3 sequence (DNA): TGTGCCAGCAGTTTTGTGGTCAGGTTGGAACCCTGGGGTGAGCAGTTCTTC. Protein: CASSFVVRLEPWGEQFF.

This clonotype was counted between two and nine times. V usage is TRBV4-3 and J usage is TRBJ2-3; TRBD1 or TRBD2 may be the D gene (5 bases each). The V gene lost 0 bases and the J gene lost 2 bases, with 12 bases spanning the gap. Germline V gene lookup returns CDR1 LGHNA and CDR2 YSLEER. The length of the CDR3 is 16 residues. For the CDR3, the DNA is TGCGCCAGCAGCCAAGATCCCGGGGCACTCACAGATACGCAGTATTTT. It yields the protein CASSQDPGALTDTQYF.

The CDR3 DNA follows: TGTGCCAGCAGCATCGGGGCAGGGTGGGCCACCGGGGAGCTGTTTTTT. Its protein is CASSIGAGWATGELFF. The rearrangement uses TRBV5-4 and TRBJ2-2; either TRBD1 or TRBD2 may fit D (5 bases each). CDR3 size: 16 residues. The germline V gene has CDR1 SGHNT and CDR2 YYREEE (reference sequence). The ends were cut back, 4 bases at V and 4 bases at J, with 17 bases in the middle.

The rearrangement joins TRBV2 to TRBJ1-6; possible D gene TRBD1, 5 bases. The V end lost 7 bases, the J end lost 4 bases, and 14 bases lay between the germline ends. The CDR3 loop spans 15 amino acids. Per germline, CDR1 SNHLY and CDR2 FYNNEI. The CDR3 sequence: CASKTGRVYNSPLHF. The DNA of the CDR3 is TGTGCCAGCAAAACGGGGCGGGTTTATAATTCACCCCTCCACTTT. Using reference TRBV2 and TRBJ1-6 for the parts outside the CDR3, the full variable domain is EPEVTQTPSHQVTQMGQEVILRCVPISNHLYFYWYRQILGQKVEFLVSFYNNEISEKSEIFDDQFSVERPDGSNFTLKIRSTKLEDSAMYFCASKTGRVYNSPLHFGNGTRLTVT.

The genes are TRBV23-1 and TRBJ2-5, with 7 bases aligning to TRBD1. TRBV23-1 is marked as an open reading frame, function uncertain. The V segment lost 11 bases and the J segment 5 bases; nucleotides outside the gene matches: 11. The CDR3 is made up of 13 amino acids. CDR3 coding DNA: TGCGCCGGACCGACAGGGCAATGTGAGACCCAGTACTTC. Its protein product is CAGPTGQCETQYF.

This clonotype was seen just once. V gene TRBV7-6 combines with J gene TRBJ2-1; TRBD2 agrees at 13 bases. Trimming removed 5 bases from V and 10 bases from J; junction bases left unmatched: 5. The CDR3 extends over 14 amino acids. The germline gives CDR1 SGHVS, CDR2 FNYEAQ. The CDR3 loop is CASSPGLAGAEQFF. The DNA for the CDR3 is TGTGCCAGCAGCCCAGGACTAGCGGGGGCCGAGCAGTTCTTC.

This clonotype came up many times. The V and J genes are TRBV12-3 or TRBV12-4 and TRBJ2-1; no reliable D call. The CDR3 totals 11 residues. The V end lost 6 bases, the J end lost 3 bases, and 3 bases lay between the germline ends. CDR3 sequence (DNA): TGTGCCAGCAGGCGCTACAATGAGCAGTTCTTC. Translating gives CASRRYNEQFF.

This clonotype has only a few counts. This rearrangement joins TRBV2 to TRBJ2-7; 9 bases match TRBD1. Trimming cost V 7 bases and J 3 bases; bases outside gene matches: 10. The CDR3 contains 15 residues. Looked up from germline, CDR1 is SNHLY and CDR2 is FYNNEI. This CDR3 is CASNPRTGDLYEQYF. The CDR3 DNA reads TGTGCCAGCAATCCTAGGACAGGGGACCTCTACGAGCAGTACTTC.

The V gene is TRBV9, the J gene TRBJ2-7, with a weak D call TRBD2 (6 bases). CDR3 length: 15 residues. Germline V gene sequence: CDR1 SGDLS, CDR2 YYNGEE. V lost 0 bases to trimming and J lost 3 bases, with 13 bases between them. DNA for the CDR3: TGTGCCAGCAGCGTAGCGGGACTGACGAACTACGAGCAGTACTTC. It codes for CASSVAGLTNYEQYF. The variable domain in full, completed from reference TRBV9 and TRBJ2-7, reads DSGVTQTPKHLITATGQRVTLRCSPRSGDLSVYWYQQSLDQGLQFLIQYYNGEERAKGNILERFSAQQFPDLHSELNLSSLELGDSALYFCASSVAGLTNYEQYFGPGTRLTVT.

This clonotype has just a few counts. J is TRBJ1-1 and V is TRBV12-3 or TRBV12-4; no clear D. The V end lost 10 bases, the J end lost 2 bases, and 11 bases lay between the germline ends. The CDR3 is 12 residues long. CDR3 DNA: TGTGCCACTGTTCCCCAAAACACTGAAGCTTTCTTT. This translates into CATVPQNTEAFF.

CDR3 nucleotide sequence: TGCAGTGCTAAAGCACAGGGGCTGAGGCCCCAGCATTTT. Protein: CSAKAQGLRPQHF. The V call is TRBV20-1, the J call TRBJ1-5; TRBD1 aligns across 7 bases. The CDR3 is 13 residues long. Losses at the gene ends were 4 bases for V and 9 bases for J; bases not matched to a gene: 9. Germline values: CDR1 DFQATT, CDR2 SNEGSKA (reference sequence).

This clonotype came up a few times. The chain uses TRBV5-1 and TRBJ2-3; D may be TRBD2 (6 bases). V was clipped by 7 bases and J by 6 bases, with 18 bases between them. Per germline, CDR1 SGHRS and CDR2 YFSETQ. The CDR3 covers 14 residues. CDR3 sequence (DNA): TGCGCCAGCCTTCTGAGCGGGCCTATGGATACGCAGTATTTT. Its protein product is CASLLSGPMDTQYF.

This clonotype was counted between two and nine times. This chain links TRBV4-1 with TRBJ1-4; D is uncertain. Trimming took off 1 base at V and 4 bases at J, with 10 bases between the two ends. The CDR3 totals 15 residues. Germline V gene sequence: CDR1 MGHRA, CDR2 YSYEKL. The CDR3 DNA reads TGCGCCAGCAGCCAAGTCGCCAACCGTAATGAAAAACTGTTTTTT. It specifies CASSQVANRNEKLFF.

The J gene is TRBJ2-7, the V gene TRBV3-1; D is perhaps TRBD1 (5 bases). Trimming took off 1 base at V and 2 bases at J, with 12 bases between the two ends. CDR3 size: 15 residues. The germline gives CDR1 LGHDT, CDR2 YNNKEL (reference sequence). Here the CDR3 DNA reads TGTGCCAGCAGCCAAGGGCCTACCAGGGCCTACGAGCAGTACTTC. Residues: CASSQGPTRAYEQYF.